One sample yielded the 17 T cell receptor beta chains listed below, sequenced in a study of blood T cell repertoires in COVID-19. The method was immunoSEQ multiplex PCR; TCRdb's version includes in-frame clones alone and lacks a portion of them. The data contain under 350,000 clones, 70% to 90% of them singletons. Sequencing was carried out using PBMCs or T cells enriched from blood (not recorded which). The receptors originated from a woman in her thirties or forties with acute COVID-19.

J is TRBJ2-3 and V is TRBV9, with TRBD2 identical over 7 bases. Germline assignment: CDR1 SGDLS and CDR2 YYNGEE. Trimming cost V 0 bases and J 5 bases; bases outside gene matches: 6. The CDR3 has 15 residues. The CDR3 protein is CASSVAPGGGDTQYF. CDR3 sequence (DNA): TGTGCCAGCAGCGTAGCCCCGGGAGGAGGAGATACGCAGTATTTT. Variable domain in full (rest from reference TRBV9 and TRBJ2-3): DSGVTQTPKHLITATGQRVTLRCSPRSGDLSVYWYQQSLDQGLQFLIQYYNGEERAKGNILERFSAQQFPDLHSELNLSSLELGDSALYFCASSVAPGGGDTQYFGPGTRLTVL.

This clone was recorded only once. The genes are TRBV19 and TRBJ2-1; 10 bases line up with TRBD1. This CDR3 has 15 residues. CDR1 LNHDA and CDR2 SQIVND come from the germline V gene (reference sequence). V shed 5 bases and J 6 bases; nucleotides not matched to a gene: 7. CDR3 sequence (DNA): TGTGCCAGTAGTCGACAGGGGGCGCGAACCAATGAGCAGTTCTTC. Amino acids: CASSRQGARTNEQFF.

J is TRBJ2-4 and V is TRBV9, with 11 bases aligning to TRBD2. This CDR3 region has 15 residues. The V gene's germline CDR1 is SGDLS and CDR2 YYNGEE. Germline trimming cut 4 bases from V and 3 bases from J; bases unmatched to any gene: 3. CDR3 protein: CASSSSGGYKNIQYF. DNA of the CDR3: TGTGCCAGCAGCTCTAGCGGGGGGTACAAAAACATTCAGTACTTC.

This clone was found once. V gene TRBV7-2 combines with J gene TRBJ1-1; 7 nucleotides agree with TRBD1. This CDR3 contains 14 residues. After removal of 3 bases from V and 4 bases from J, the junction contained 5 bases not matched to a gene. Per the germline V gene, CDR1 is SGHTA and CDR2 is FQGNSA. The CDR3 DNA sequence: TGTGCCAGCAGCTTCCGGACAGGACCCACTGAAGCTTTCTTT. Its protein is CASSFRTGPTEAFF.

The CDR3 DNA follows: TGTGCCAGCAGTCCCCTGGGGGGGGTACTAGCTTTCTTT. It encodes CASSPLGGVLAFF. This sequence joins TRBV25-1 and TRBJ1-1; weak D call: TRBD1 (5 bases). The CDR3 is 13 residues long. Germline CDR1 reads MGHDK; CDR2 reads SYGVNS. V was shortened by 5 bases and J by 10 bases, with 17 bases between the two germline ends.

The chain joins TRBV7-2 to TRBJ2-5; 9 bases are shared with TRBD2. V shed 5 bases, J shed 5 bases, and the junction held 3 bases outside the gene matches. The CDR3 contains 13 residues. Germline assignment: CDR1 SGHTA and CDR2 FQGNSA. CDR3 region: CASSLGLAETQYF. The DNA for the CDR3 is TGTGCCAGCAGCCTCGGACTAGCGGAGACCCAGTACTTC.

This clone was picked up a small number of times. This sequence joins TRBV28 and TRBJ1-5; 7 bases agree with TRBD1. V shed 2 bases and J 2 bases; nucleotides not matched to a gene: 6. This CDR3 comprises 16 residues. Per germline, CDR1 MDHEN and CDR2 SYDVKM. The DNA of the CDR3 is TGTGCCAGCAGTTTACCCCGCGGACAGGGCAATCAGCCCCAGCATTTT. Encoded protein: CASSLPRGQGNQPQHF.

The V call is TRBV30, the J call TRBJ1-2, with TRBD1 as a possible D gene (5 bases). This CDR3 region has 13 residues. V gave up 3 bases and J gave up 6 bases, with 14 bases separating them. CDR1 is GTSNPN and CDR2 is SVGIG in the germline V gene (reference sequence). The CDR3 loop is CAWRGRGQNGYTF. The CDR3 bases are TGTGCCTGGAGAGGTAGGGGTCAGAATGGCTACACCTTC.

The gene calls are TRBV4-1 and TRBJ2-2; the D is unclear. The CDR3 consists of 14 residues. Germline V lookup: CDR1 MGHRA, CDR2 YSYEKL. Trimming removed 1 base at V and 7 bases at J, with 10 bases between. The CDR3 nucleotides are TGCGCCAGCAGCCAAGGCGAATTATACGGGGAGCTGTTTTTT. Amino acids: CASSQGELYGELFF.

The chain employs TRBV6-1 and TRBJ1-3; D may be TRBD1 (5 bases). The length of the CDR3 is 15 residues. The germline V and J ends were trimmed by 1 base and 0 bases, with 7 bases remaining between them. Looked up from germline, CDR1 is MNHNS and CDR2 is SASEGT. CDR3 DNA sequence: TGTGCCAGCAGTGAAGGGAGGGGCTCTGGAAACACCATATATTTT. It yields the protein CASSEGRGSGNTIYF.

The chain joins TRBV7-9 to TRBJ2-3; a weak D match, TRBD1 (7 bases). This CDR3 contains 15 residues. Germline V CDR1 and CDR2: SEHNR, FQNEAQ (reference sequence). Trimming took off 4 bases at V and 3 bases at J, with 14 bases between the two ends. In DNA, the CDR3 is TGTGCCAGCAGCTCCCCCAGGGGGAGGACAGATACGCAGTATTTT. This codes for CASSSPRGRTDTQYF. Filled out from reference TRBV7-9 and TRBJ2-3, the complete variable domain reads DTGVSQNPRHKITKRGQNVTFRCDPISEHNRLYWYRQTLGQGPEFLTYFQNEAQLEKSRLLSDRFSAERPKGSFSTLEIQRTEQGDSAMYLCASSSPRGRTDTQYFGPGTRLTVL.

The chain carries TRBV2 and TRBJ2-7; a possible D gene is TRBD2 (6 bases). The CDR3 runs to 12 residues. Trimming left V 6 bases short and J 6 bases short, with 12 bases between. The germline CDR1 and CDR2 sequences are SNHLY and FYNNEI. CDR3 protein: CASRYQGGEQYF. CDR3 coding DNA: TGTGCCAGCAGATATCAGGGAGGCGAGCAGTACTTC.

The chain recombines TRBV7-8 with TRBJ1-5; 7 positions match TRBD1. This CDR3 has 18 residues. V was clipped by 5 bases and J by 2 bases; unmatched bases: 15. From germline, CDR1 is SGHVS and CDR2 FQNEAQ. The CDR3 is CASSLTTTTGFGNQPQHF. The CDR3 DNA reads as TGTGCCAGCAGCCTAACCACTACGACAGGGTTCGGCAATCAGCCCCAGCATTTT.

The chain recombines TRBV13 with TRBJ2-7; D is possibly TRBD2 (6 bases). There are 16 residues in the CDR3. With 4 bases removed from V and 7 bases from J, the gap between germline ends came to 23 bases. The germline V gene has CDR1 PRHDT and CDR2 FYEKMQ (reference sequence). In DNA form, the CDR3 reads TGTGCCAGCAGCTCGCGAGACCGGGACTGGCGTCGAGAGCAGTACTTC. This translates into CASSSRDRDWRREQYF.

The J gene is TRBJ2-3, the V gene TRBV7-9; unclear D gene. V lost 11 bases, J lost 1 base, and 10 bases lay in between. Germline V gives CDR1 SEHNR, CDR2 FQNEAQ (reference sequence). This CDR3 spans 12 amino acids. DNA for the CDR3: TGTGCCGGCGAGGCCGGCACAGATACGCAGTATTTT. Its protein is CAGEAGTDTQYF.

J is TRBJ2-3 and V is TRBV4-1, with D perhaps TRBD2 (6 bases). Germline V gene data show CDR1 as MGHRA and CDR2 as YSYEKL. CDR3 length: 15 residues. Trimming cost V 3 bases and J 3 bases, with 13 bases left between them. This chain's CDR3 is CASSHRAGLTDTQYF. The CDR3 region has the DNA TGCGCCAGCAGCCACAGAGCGGGCCTGACAGATACGCAGTATTTT.

The V call is TRBV7-2, the J call TRBJ2-7; TRBD1 aligns across 12 bases. V was clipped by 5 bases and J by 6 bases; unmatched bases: 8. In germline, CDR1 is SGHTA, CDR2 FQGNSA. This CDR3 comprises 15 residues. The CDR3 loop is CASSVTGTGGAEQYF. For the CDR3, the DNA is TGTGCCAGCAGCGTCACCGGGACAGGGGGCGCCGAGCAGTACTTC. Full variable domain (outside the CDR3, taken from reference TRBV7-2 and TRBJ2-7): GAGVSQSPSNKVTEKGKDVELRCDPISGHTALYWYRQSLGQGLEFLIYFQGNSAPDKSGLPSDRFSAERTGGSVSTLTIQRTQQEDSAVYLCASSVTGTGGAEQYFGPGTRLTVT.